Sequencing of this T cell receptor (beta chain) was carried out in a study of regulatory T cells in long-lasting Graves disease. The CDR3 has 16 amino acids. Trimming cost V 5 bases and J 0 bases, with 15 bases left between them. Germline V gives CDR1 MDHEN, CDR2 SYDVKM. As regards this clonotype: Its antigen is not identified.

Relying on iRepertoire HTBI primers and Arm-PCR of CDR3 regions, the team built TCR beta libraries. TCRdb reprocessed the multiplex PCR reads via MiXCR and lists one record per CDR3 protein. The sample contains more than 300,000 distinct CDR3 sequences, around 20% of which appear only once. Time point noted: persistent/refractory GD, antithyroid drugs over 5 years with positive TRAb. The authors made the TCR library using RNA they extracted from PBMCs. Findings and limits, study-wide: Segments TRBV28, TRBJ1-2 and TRBJ2-5 showed preferential usage in persistent disease.

This receptor was identified in a female donor with Graves disease. This chain uses TRBV28 with TRBJ2-3, with D tentatively TRBD1 (5 bases). Here the sequenced sample was peripheral blood mononuclear cells (PBMCs), taken when the disease was refractory, from a patient treated with antithyroid drugs. CDR3 protein: CASSPLGQASTDTQYF. The CDR3 region has the DNA TGTGCCAGCAGTCCCCTCGGACAAGCTAGCACAGATACGCAGTATTTT.